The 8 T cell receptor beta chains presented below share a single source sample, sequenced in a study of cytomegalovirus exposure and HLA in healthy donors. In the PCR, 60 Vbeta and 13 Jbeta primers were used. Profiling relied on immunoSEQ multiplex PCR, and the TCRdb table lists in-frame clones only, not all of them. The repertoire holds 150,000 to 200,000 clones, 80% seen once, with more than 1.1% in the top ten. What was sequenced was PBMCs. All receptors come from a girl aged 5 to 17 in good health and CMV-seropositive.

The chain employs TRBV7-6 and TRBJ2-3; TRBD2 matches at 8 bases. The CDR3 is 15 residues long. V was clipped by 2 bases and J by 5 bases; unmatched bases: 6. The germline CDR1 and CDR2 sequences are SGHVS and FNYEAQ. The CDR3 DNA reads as TGTGCCAGCAGCTTAACAGCGGGAGTTGGAGATACGCAGTATTTT. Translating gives CASSLTAGVGDTQYF. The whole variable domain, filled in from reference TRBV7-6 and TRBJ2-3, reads GAGVSQSPRYKVTKRGQDVALRCDPISGHVSLYWYRQALGQGPEFLTYFNYEAQQDKSGLPNDRFSAERPEGSISTLTIQRTEQRDSAMYRCASSLTAGVGDTQYFGPGTRLTVL.

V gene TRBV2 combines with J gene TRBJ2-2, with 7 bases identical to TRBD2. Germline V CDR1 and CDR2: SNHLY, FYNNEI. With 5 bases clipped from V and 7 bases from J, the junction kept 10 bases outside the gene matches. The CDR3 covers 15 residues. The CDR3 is CASSKKGDYDGELFF. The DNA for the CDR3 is TGTGCCAGCAGTAAGAAAGGGGACTATGACGGGGAGCTGTTTTTT.

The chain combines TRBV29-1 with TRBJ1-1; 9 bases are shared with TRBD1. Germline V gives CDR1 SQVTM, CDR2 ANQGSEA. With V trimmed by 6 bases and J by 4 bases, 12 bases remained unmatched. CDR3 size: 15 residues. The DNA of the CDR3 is TGCAGCGTCTTAGCCCGGGACAGGGTGATCACTGAAGCTTTCTTT. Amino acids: CSVLARDRVITEAFF.

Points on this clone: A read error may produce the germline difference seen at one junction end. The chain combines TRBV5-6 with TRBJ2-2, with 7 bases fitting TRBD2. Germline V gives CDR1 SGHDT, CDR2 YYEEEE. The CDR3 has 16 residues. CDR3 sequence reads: CASSLGSGAGTGGLFF. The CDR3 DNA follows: TGTGCCAGCAGCTTGGGGTCGGGAGCGGGAACCGGGGGGCTGTTTTTT. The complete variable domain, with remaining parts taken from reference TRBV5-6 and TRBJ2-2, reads DAGVTQSPTHLIKTRGQQVTLRCSPKSGHDTVSWYQQALGQGPQFIFQYYEEEERQRGNFPDRFSGHQFPNYSSELNVNALLLGDSALYLCASSLGSGAGTGGLFFGEGSRLTVL.

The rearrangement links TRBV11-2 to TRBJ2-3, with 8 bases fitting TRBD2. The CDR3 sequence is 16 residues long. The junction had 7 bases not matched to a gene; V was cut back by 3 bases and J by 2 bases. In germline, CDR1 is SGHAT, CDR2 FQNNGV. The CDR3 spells CASSLLWREATDTQYF. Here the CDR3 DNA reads TGTGCCAGCAGCTTGCTCTGGCGGGAGGCCACAGATACGCAGTATTTT.

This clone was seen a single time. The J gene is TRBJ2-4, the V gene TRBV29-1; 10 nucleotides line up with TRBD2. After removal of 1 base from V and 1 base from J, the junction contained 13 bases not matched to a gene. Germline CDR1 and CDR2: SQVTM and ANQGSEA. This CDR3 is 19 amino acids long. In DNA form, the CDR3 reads TGCAGCGTTGAAGGACGGCTAGCGGGAGATAGAGGGGCCAAAAACATTCAGTACTTC. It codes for CSVEGRLAGDRGAKNIQYF.

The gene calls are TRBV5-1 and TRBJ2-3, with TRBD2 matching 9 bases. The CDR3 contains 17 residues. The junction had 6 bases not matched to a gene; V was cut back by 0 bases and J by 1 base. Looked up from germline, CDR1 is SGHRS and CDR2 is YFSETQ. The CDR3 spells CASSLVDGGRGTDTQYF. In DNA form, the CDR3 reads TGCGCCAGCAGCTTGGTCGATGGCGGGAGGGGCACAGATACGCAGTATTTT.

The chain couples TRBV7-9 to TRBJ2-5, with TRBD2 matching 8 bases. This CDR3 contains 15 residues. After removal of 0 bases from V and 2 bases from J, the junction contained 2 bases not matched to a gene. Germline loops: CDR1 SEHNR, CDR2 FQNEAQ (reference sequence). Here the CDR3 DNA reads TGTGCCAGCAGCTTAGCGCGGGGGGCGCAAGAGACCCAGTACTTC. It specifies CASSLARGAQETQYF.